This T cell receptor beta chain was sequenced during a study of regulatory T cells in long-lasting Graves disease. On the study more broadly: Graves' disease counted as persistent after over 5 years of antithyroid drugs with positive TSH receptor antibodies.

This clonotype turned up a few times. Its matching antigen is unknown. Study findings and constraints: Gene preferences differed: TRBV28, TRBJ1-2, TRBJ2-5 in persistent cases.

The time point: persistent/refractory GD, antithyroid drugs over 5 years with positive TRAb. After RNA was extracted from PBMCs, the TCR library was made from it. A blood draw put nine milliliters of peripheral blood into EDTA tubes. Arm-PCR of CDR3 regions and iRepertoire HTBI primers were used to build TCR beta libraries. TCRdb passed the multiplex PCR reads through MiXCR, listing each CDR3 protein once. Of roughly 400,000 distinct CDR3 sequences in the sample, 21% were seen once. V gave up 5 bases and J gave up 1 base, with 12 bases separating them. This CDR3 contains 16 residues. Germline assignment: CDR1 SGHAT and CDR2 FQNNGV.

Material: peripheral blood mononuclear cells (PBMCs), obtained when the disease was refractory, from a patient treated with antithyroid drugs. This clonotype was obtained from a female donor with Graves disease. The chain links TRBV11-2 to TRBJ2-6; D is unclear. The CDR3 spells CASSQVGGSGANVLTF. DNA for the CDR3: TGTGCCAGCAGCCAAGTGGGTGGGTCTGGGGCCAACGTCCTGACTTTC.